This record concerns one TCR beta chain sequence. Between the trimmed V and J ends, which lost 0 bases and 5 bases, there was a span of 13 bases. The germline V gene has CDR1 SEHNR and CDR2 FQNEAQ (reference sequence). CDR3 length: 15 amino acids. The data are from a study of blood T cell repertoires in COVID-19. Background on the study: Researchers got acute and convalescent COVID-19 samples from the United States, Italy and Spain. T cells, B-cell-depleted T cells, or PBMCs provided the cDNA or gDNA that served as material.

Per the authors' pipeline: Estimation of nucleated cell counts relied on the amplification of reference gene primers. Assay used: immunoSEQ multiplex PCR; TCRdb lists only in-frame clones, some missing. Clonal size and the V and J genes are those of that table, whereas D and trimming came from the DNA. The sample consists of approximately 68,000 clones, roughly 84% of them appearing once. This receptor was identified in a man between 65 and 85 years old with active or convalescent COVID-19. Material: peripheral blood. The V and J genes are TRBV7-9 and TRBJ1-1, with a possible D match to TRBD1 (6 bases). The DNA for the CDR3 is TGTGCCAGCAGCTTAGCGGCGAGGGGGTGGACTGAAGCTTTCTTT. Encoded protein: CASSLAARGWTEAFF.